This T cell receptor (beta chain) was identified in a study of post-analysis software for immune sequencing data. The V and J ends lost 1 base and 5 bases, in that order; junction bases with no gene match: 2. The CDR3 is 14 amino acids. Germline CDR1 and CDR2: SGDLS and YYNGEE. For this clonotype: Its cognate antigen is unknown.

Study-level points and caveats: About five TRBV segments appeared more often in patients than in controls, and TRBV5-6, TRBV5-1 and TRBV20-1 were among these.

cDNA libraries for TCR beta contained unique molecular identifiers. TCRdb called the PCR reads again in MiXCR, with one record for every CDR3 protein. The sample contains 740,000 or so distinct CDR3 sequences, 53% of which appear only once. The rearrangement uses TRBV9 and TRBJ2-1; 8 nucleotides align to TRBD1. The TCR comes from a girl aged 5-17 years with multiple sclerosis. Sequencing used blood. In nucleotides, the CDR3 is TGTGCCAGCAGCGTACAGACAGGGGACAATGAGCAGTTCTTC. Translation: CASSVQTGDNEQFF.